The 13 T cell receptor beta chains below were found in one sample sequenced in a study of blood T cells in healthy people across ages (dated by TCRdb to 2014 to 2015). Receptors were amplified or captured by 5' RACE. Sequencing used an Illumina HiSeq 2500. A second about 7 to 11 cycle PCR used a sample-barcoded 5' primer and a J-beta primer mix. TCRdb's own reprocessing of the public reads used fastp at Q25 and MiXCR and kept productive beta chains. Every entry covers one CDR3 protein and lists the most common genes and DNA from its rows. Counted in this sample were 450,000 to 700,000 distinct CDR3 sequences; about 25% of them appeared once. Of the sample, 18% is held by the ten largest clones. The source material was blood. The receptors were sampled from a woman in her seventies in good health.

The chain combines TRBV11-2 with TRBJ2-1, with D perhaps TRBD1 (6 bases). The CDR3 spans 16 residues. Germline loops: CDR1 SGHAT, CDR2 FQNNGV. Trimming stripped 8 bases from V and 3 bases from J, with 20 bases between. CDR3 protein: CASRSASGDGYNEQFF. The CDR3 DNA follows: TGTGCCAGCCGAAGCGCCTCAGGGGATGGCTACAATGAGCAGTTCTTC.

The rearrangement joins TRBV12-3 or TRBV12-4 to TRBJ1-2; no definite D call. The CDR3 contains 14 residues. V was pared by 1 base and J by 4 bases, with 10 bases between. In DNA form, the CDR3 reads TGTGCCAGCAGTTTAGTAGGCAGCTTCTATGGCTACACCTTC. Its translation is CASSLVGSFYGYTF.

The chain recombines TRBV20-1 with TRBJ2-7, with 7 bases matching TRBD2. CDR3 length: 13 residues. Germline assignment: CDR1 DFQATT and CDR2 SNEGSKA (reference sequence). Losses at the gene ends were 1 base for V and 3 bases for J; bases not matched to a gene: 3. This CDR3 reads CSARVGDYYEQYF. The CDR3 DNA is TGCAGTGCTAGAGTTGGGGACTACTACGAGCAGTACTTC.

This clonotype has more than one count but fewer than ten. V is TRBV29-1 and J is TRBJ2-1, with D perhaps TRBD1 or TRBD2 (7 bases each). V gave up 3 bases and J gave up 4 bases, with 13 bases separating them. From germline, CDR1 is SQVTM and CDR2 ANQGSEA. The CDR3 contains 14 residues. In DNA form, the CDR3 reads TGCAGCGTTGACAGGGGGGGCTCTTACAATGAGCAGTTCTTC. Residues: CSVDRGGSYNEQFF.

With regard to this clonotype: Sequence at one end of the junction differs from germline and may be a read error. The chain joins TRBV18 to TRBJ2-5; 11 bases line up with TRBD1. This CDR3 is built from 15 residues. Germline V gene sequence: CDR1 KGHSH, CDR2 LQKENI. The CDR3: CAGSPIGQGAETQYF. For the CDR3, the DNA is TGTGCCGGCTCACCTATCGGACAGGGGGCAGAGACCCAGTACTTC.

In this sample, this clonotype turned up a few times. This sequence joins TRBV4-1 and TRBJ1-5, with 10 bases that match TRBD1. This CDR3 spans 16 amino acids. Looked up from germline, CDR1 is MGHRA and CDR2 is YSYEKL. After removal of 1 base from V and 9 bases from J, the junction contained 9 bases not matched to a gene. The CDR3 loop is CASSQAWDRGTTPQHF. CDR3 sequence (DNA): TGCGCCAGCAGCCAAGCCTGGGACAGGGGTACGACGCCCCAGCATTTT.

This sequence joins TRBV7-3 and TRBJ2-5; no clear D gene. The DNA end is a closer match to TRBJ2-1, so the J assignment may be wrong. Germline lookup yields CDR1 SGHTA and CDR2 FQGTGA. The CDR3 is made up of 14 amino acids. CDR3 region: CASSPRTSYNEQFF. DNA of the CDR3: TGTGCCAGCAGCCCTAGGACGAGCTACAATGAGCAGTTCTTC.

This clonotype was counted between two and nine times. CDR3: CATSQLGRAGGELFF. CDR3 DNA sequence: TGTGCCACCAGCCAACTAGGAAGGGCGGGGGGGGAGCTGTTTTTT. V and J are TRBV15 and TRBJ2-2; possible D gene TRBD2, 6 bases. The germline CDR1 and CDR2 sequences are LNHNV and YYDKDF (reference sequence). Trimming took off 5 bases at V and 8 bases at J, with 18 bases between the two ends. CDR3 size: 15 residues.

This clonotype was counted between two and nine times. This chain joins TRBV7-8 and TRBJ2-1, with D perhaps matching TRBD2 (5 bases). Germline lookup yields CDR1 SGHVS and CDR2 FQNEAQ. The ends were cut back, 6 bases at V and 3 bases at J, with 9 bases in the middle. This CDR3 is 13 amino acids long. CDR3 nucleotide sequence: TGTGCCAGCAGACTTACTAGCTACAATGAGCAGTTCTTC. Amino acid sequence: CASRLTSYNEQFF.

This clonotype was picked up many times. CDR3 in DNA: TGTGCCAGCACTCAGCCGGGACAGGGCTATGGCTACACCTTC. It specifies CASTQPGQGYGYTF. The chain recombines TRBV6-5 with TRBJ1-2; 9 bases are a match to TRBD1. The germline V gene encodes CDR1 MNHEY and CDR2 SVGAGI. The V and J ends lost 7 bases and 4 bases, in that order; junction bases with no gene match: 7. The CDR3 contains 14 residues.

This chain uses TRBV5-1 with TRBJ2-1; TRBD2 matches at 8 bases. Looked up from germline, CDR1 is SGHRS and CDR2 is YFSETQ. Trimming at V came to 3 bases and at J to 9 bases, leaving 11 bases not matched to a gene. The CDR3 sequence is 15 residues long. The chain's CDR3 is CASSYDVGGAAEQFF. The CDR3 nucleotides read TGCGCCAGCAGCTACGATGTCGGGGGGGCCGCTGAGCAGTTCTTC.

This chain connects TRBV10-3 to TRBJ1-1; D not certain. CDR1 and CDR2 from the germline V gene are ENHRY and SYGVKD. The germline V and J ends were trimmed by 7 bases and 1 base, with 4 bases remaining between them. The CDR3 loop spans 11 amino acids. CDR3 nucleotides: TGTGCCATCAAGGGGAACACTGAAGCTTTCTTT. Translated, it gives CAIKGNTEAFF.

The CDR3 DNA is TGTGCCACCAGCAGAGAGGCGGGACTTAACACCGGGGAGCTGTTTTTT. It encodes CATSREAGLNTGELFF. This chain joins TRBV15 and TRBJ2-2; perhaps TRBD2 as D (6 bases). Deletions cut 0 bases from V and 2 bases from J, with 10 bases between. The CDR3 runs to 16 residues. Germline V CDR1 and CDR2: LNHNV, YYDKDF (reference sequence).